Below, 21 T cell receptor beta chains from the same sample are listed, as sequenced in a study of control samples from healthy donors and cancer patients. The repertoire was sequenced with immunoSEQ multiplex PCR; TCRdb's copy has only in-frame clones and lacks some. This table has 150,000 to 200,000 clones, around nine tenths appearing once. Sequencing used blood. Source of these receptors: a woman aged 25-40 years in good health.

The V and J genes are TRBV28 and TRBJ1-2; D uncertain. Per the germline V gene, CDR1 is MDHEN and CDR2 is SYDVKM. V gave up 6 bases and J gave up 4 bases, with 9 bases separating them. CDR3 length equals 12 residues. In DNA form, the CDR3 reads TGTGCCAGCAGCCAGGTGAGCTATGGCTACACCTTC. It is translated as CASSQVSYGYTF.

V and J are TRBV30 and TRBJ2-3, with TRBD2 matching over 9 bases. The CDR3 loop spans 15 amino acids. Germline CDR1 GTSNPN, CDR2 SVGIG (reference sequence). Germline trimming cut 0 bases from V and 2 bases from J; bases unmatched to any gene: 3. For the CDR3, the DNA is TGTGCCTGGAGTGTTAGCGGGGGACCCACAGATACGCAGTATTTT. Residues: CAWSVSGGPTDTQYF.

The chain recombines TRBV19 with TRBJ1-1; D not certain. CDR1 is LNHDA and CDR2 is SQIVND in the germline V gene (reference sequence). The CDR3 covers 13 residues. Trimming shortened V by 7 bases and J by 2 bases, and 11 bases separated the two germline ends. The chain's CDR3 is CASTQETNTEAFF. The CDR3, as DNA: TGTGCCAGTACCCAGGAGACTAACACTGAAGCTTTCTTT.

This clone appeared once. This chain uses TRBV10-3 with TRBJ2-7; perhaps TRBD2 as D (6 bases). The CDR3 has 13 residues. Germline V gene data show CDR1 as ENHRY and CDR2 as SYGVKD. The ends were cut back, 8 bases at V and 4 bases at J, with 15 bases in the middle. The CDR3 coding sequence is TGTGCCATCCGGGAGTCGGGATTATACGAGCAGTACTTC. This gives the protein CAIRESGLYEQYF.

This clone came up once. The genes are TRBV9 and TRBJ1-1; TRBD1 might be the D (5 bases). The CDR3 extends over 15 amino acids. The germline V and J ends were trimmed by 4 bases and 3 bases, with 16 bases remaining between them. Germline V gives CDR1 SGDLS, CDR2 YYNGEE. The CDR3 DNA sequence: TGTGCCAGCAGCAGCCGCCCAGGGACCTACACTGAAGCTTTCTTT. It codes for CASSSRPGTYTEAFF.

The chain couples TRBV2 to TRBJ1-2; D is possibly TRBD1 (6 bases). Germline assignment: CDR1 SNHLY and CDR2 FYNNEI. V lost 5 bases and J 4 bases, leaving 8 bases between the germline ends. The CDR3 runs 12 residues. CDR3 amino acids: CASSMDSYGYTF. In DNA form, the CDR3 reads TGTGCCAGCAGTATGGACAGCTATGGCTACACCTTC.

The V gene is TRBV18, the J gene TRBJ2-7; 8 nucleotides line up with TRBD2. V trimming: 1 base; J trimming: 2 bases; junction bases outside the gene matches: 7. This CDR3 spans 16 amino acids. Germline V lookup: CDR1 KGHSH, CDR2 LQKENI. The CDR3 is CASSPRAGDLAYEQYF. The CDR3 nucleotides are TGTGCCAGCTCACCACGAGCGGGAGACCTCGCCTACGAGCAGTACTTC.

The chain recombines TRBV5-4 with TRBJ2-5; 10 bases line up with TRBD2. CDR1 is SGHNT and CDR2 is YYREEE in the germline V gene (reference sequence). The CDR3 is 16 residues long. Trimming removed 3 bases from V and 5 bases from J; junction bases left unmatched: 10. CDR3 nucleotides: TGTGCCAGCAGCTCAGCAAGCGGGAGGGCCTTTGAGACCCAGTACTTC. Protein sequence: CASSSASGRAFETQYF.

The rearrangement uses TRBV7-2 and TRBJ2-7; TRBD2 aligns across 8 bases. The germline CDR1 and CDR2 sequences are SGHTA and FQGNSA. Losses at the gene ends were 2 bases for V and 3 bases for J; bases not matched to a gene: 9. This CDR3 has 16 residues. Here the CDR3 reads CASSLSVGGASYEQYF. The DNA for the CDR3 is TGTGCCAGCAGCTTATCGGTCGGGGGGGCTAGCTACGAGCAGTACTTC.

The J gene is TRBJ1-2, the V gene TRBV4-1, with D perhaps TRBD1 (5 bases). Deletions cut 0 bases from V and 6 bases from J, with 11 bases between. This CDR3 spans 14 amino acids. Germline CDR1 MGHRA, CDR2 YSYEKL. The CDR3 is CASSQDLQDDGYTF. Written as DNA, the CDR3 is TGCGCCAGCAGCCAAGATCTACAGGACGATGGCTACACCTTC.

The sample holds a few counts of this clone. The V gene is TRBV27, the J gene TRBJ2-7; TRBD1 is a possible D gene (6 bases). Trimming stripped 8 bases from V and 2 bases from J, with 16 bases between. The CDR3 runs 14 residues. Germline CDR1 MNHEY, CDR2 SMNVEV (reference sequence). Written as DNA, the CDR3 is TGTGCCAGCGGGAGATACAGGGATACCTACGAGCAGTACTTC. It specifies CASGRYRDTYEQYF.

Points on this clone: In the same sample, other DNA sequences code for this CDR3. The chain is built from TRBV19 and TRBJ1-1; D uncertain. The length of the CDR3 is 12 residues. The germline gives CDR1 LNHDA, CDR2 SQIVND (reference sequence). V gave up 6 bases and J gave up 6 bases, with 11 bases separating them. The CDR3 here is CASSKPRAEAFF. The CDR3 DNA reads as TGTGCCAGTAGCAAACCCCGGGCTGAAGCTTTCTTT.

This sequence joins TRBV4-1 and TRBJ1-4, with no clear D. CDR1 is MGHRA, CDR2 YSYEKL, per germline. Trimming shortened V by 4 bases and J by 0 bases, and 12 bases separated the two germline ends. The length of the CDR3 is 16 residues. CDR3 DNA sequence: TGCGCCAGCAGCCCGTCTCCCCCCCCAACTAATGAAAAACTGTTTTTT. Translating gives CASSPSPPPTNEKLFF.

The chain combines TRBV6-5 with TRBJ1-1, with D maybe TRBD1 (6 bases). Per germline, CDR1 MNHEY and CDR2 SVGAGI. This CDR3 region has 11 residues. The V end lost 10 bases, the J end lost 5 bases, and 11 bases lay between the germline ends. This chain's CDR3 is CATQGITEAFF. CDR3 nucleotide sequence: TGTGCCACCCAGGGGATAACTGAAGCTTTCTTT.

The CDR3, as DNA: TGCAGCGCCCTCACCCGGGCAGGCCCTAAATCTGGGGCCAACGTCCTGACTTTC. It codes for CSALTRAGPKSGANVLTF. This chain links TRBV29-1 with TRBJ2-6; D is undetermined. This CDR3 comprises 18 residues. V was shortened by 7 bases and J by 1 base, with 23 bases between the two germline ends. CDR1 is SQVTM and CDR2 is ANQGSEA in the germline V gene.

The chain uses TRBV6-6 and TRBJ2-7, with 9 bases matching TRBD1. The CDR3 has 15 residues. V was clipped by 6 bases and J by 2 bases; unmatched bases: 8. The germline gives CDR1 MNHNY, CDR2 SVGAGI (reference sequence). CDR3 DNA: TGTGCCAGCAGCCCCGGGGGACAGGGTACCTACGAGCAGTACTTC. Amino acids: CASSPGGQGTYEQYF.

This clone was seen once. CDR3 sequence (DNA): TGTGCCAGCCATAGGGACGGCTTGAACACTGAAGCTTTCTTT. Its translation is CASHRDGLNTEAFF. The chain recombines TRBV7-8 with TRBJ1-1; D might be TRBD1 (5 bases). This CDR3 comprises 14 residues. Deletions cut 8 bases from V and 0 bases from J, with 13 bases between. Germline CDR1 is SGHVS and CDR2 is FQNEAQ.

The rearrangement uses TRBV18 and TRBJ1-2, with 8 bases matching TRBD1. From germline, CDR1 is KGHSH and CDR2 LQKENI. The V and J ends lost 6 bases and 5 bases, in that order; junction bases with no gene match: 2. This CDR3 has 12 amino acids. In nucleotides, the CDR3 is TGTGCCAGCTCTACAGGGGGATATGGCTACACCTTC. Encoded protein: CASSTGGYGYTF.

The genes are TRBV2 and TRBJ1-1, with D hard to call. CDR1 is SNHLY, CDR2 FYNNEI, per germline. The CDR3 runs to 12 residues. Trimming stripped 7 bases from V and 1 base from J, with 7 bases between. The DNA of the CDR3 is TGTGCCAGCAAGGACGGGAACACTGAAGCTTTCTTT. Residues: CASKDGNTEAFF. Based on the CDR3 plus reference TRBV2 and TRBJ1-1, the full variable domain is EPEVTQTPSHQVTQMGQEVILRCVPISNHLYFYWYRQILGQKVEFLVSFYNNEISEKSEIFDDQFSVERPDGSNFTLKIRSTKLEDSAMYFCASKDGNTEAFFGQGTRLTVV.

CDR3 nucleotides: TGTGCCAGCAGCTTAAGGGACAGCACAGATACGCAGTATTTT. The encoded protein is CASSLRDSTDTQYF. The chain has TRBV7-8 and TRBJ2-3; D may match TRBD1 or TRBD2 (5 bases each). V gave up 2 bases and J gave up 0 bases, with 6 bases separating them. This CDR3 has 14 amino acids. The germline V gene encodes CDR1 SGHVS and CDR2 FQNEAQ.

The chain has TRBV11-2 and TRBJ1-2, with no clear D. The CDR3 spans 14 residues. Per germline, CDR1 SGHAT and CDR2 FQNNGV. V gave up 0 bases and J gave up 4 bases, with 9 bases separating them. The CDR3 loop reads CASSLDRYSYGYTF. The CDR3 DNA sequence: TGTGCCAGCAGCTTAGATCGTTACAGCTATGGCTACACCTTC. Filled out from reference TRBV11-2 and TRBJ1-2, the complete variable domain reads EAGVAQSPRYKIIEKRQSVAFWCNPISGHATLYWYQQILGQGPKLLIQFQNNGVVDDSQLPKDRFSAERLKGVDSTLKIQPAKLEDSAVYLCASSLDRYSYGYTFGSGTRLTVV.